The 25 T cell receptor beta chains listed next were all sequenced from one sample in a study of blood T cell repertoires in COVID-19. Method: immunoSEQ multiplex PCR; TCRdb's copy keeps in-frame clones and lacks some. The sample lists 110,000 to 150,000 clones, about four fifths occurring once. The specimen sequenced was peripheral blood. The receptors come from an elderly man with acute or convalescent COVID-19.

This chain uses TRBV2 with TRBJ1-4; possible D gene TRBD1, 5 bases. The V end was cut by 7 bases, the J end by 0 bases, with 9 bases between. The CDR3 has 14 amino acids. Germline-derived CDR1 and CDR2 are SNHLY and FYNNEI. The CDR3 nucleotides read TGTGCCAGCAACAGACAGACAACTAATGAAAAACTGTTTTTT. This translates into CASNRQTTNEKLFF.

The chain has TRBV6-2 or TRBV6-3 and TRBJ2-7, with 7 bases lining up with TRBD1. The CDR3 has 14 amino acids. J was trimmed by 7 bases and V by 4 bases; bases with no gene match: 10. Germline CDR1 is MNHEY and CDR2 is SVGEGT. The CDR3 region has the DNA TGTGCCAGCAGTTCCGCAGGGGGAGAGGGGGAGCAGTACTTC. The encoded protein is CASSSAGGEGEQYF.

The chain uses TRBV11-1 and TRBJ2-7; D gene uncertain. Trimming took 1 base from V and 2 from J, leaving 6 bases between them. Germline lookup yields CDR1 SGHAT and CDR2 FQDESV (reference sequence). CDR3 length: 13 residues. The DNA for the CDR3 is TGTGCCAGCAGCTTAGAATATACCTACGAGCAGTACTTC. It codes for CASSLEYTYEQYF.

The rearrangement joins TRBV7-2 to TRBJ2-7; D is ambiguous. The CDR3 contains 14 residues. The germline CDR1 and CDR2 sequences are SGHTA and FQGNSA. V lost 5 bases and J 0 bases, leaving 11 bases between the germline ends. CDR3 amino acids: CASSAEWSSYEQYF. The CDR3 DNA is TGTGCCAGCAGCGCAGAATGGAGCTCCTACGAGCAGTACTTC. Using reference TRBV7-2 and TRBJ2-7 for the parts outside the CDR3, the full variable domain is GAGVSQSPSNKVTEKGKDVELRCDPISGHTALYWYRQSLGQGLEFLIYFQGNSAPDKSGLPSDRFSAERTGGSVSTLTIQRTQQEDSAVYLCASSAEWSSYEQYFGPGTRLTVT.

This clone came up a few times. The chain has TRBV28 and TRBJ1-5, with TRBD1 matching over 9 bases. The CDR3 spans 17 residues. J lost 1 base, V lost 2 bases, and 6 bases had no gene match. Germline lookup yields CDR1 MDHEN and CDR2 SYDVKM. CDR3 in DNA: TGTGCCAGCAGTTTAGGGACAGGGACCTGGAGCAATCAGCCCCAGCATTTT. As protein: CASSLGTGTWSNQPQHF.

This chain joins TRBV5-6 and TRBJ2-2; unclear D gene. CDR3 size: 13 residues. Looked up from germline, CDR1 is SGHDT and CDR2 is YYEEEE. Trimming cost V 1 base and J 3 bases, with 4 bases left between them. For the CDR3, the DNA is TGTGCCAGCAGCTTGTCTTACACCGGGGAGCTGTTTTTT. Its protein product is CASSLSYTGELFF.

The chain employs TRBV29-1 and TRBJ1-2; 7 bases align to TRBD1. The CDR3 totals 13 residues. Germline loops: CDR1 SQVTM, CDR2 ANQGSEA. J lost 6 bases, V lost 4 bases, and 8 bases had no gene match. Here the CDR3 reads CSVGGQVFDGYTF. The CDR3 DNA sequence: TGCAGCGTTGGAGGACAGGTGTTTGATGGCTACACCTTC.

The rearrangement joins TRBV7-8 to TRBJ2-3; 9 bases line up with TRBD2. The CDR3 is 16 residues long. CDR1 and CDR2 (germline): SGHVS, FQNEAQ. V lost 6 bases and J lost 6; bases outside the gene matches: 13. CDR3: CASSTRPGLAMDTQYF. DNA for the CDR3: TGTGCCAGCAGTACCAGACCGGGACTAGCTATGGATACGCAGTATTTT.

Written as DNA, the CDR3 is TGTGCCAGCAGCTTCAGCACCGGGACAGGCAATCAGCCCCAGCATTTT. Its translation is CASSFSTGTGNQPQHF. The V gene is TRBV5-5, the J gene TRBJ1-5, with 7 bases aligning to TRBD1. The germline gives CDR1 SGHKS, CDR2 YYEKEE (reference sequence). The ends lost 2 bases at V and 2 bases at J; junction bases unmatched: 7. This CDR3 region has 16 residues.

This chain joins TRBV29-1 and TRBJ1-1; D gene ambiguous. Germline CDR1 is SQVTM and CDR2 is ANQGSEA. V was shortened by 3 bases and J by 5 bases, with 10 bases between the two germline ends. The CDR3 runs 12 residues. The CDR3 DNA reads as TGCAGCGTTGACACCCATCGGACTGAAGCTTTCTTT. Protein sequence: CSVDTHRTEAFF.

J is TRBJ2-3 and V is TRBV5-6, with D possibly TRBD1 on 6 matching bases. The V end was cut by 4 bases, the J end by 4 bases, with 13 bases between. Germline CDR1 is SGHDT and CDR2 is YYEEEE. The CDR3 totals 14 residues. The CDR3 bases are TGTGCCAGCAGCACAAGACCAGGGGCAGATACGCAGTATTTT. Amino acids: CASSTRPGADTQYF.

V is TRBV28 and J is TRBJ1-1; 9 bases align to TRBD1. Per germline, CDR1 MDHEN and CDR2 SYDVKM. The CDR3 consists of 15 residues. The junction had 7 bases not matched to a gene; V was cut back by 5 bases and J by 3 bases. As DNA, the CDR3 is TGTGCCAGCAGTGACAGGACAGGGGAGCACACTGAAGCTTTCTTT. Its translation: CASSDRTGEHTEAFF.

This rearrangement joins TRBV7-2 to TRBJ2-7; no definite D call. CDR3 length: 12 amino acids. CDR1 is SGHTA, CDR2 FQGNSA, per germline. Between the trimmed V and J ends, which lost 5 bases and 6 bases, there was a span of 11 bases. This CDR3 reads CASSPASREQYF. Written as DNA, the CDR3 is TGTGCCAGCAGCCCTGCGTCGCGCGAGCAGTACTTC.

V gene TRBV5-1 combines with J gene TRBJ1-3, with D possibly being TRBD1 (5 bases). The germline CDR1 and CDR2 sequences are SGHRS and YFSETQ. The CDR3 covers 15 residues. Trimming took 1 base from V and 0 from J, leaving 8 bases between them. The CDR3: CASSLWGDSGNTIYF. The CDR3 DNA reads as TGCGCCAGCAGCTTGTGGGGGGACTCTGGAAACACCATATATTTT. Full variable domain (outside the CDR3, taken from reference TRBV5-1 and TRBJ1-3): KAGVTQTPRYLIKTRGQQVTLSCSPISGHRSVSWYQQTPGQGLQFLFEYFSETQRNKGNFPGRFSGRQFSNSRSEMNVSTLELGDSALYLCASSLWGDSGNTIYFGEGSWLTVV.

CDR3 region: CASRIDREVGNTIYF. In nucleotides, the CDR3 is TGTGCCAGCAGGATAGACAGGGAAGTTGGAAACACCATATATTTT. This chain links TRBV6-5 with TRBJ1-3; 7 positions match TRBD1. Germline V gene sequence: CDR1 MNHEY, CDR2 SVGAGI. With V trimmed by 6 bases and J by 3 bases, 8 bases remained unmatched. This CDR3 region has 15 residues.

This clone was seen once. The chain couples TRBV28 to TRBJ2-1; a possible D gene is TRBD2 (5 bases). CDR1 is MDHEN and CDR2 is SYDVKM in the germline V gene. The CDR3 covers 16 residues. Deletions cut 6 bases from V and 0 bases from J, with 15 bases between. In DNA form, the CDR3 reads TGTGCCAGCAGGGCCTCTTTGGGGAGCTCCTACAATGAGCAGTTCTTC. Its protein is CASRASLGSSYNEQFF.

The chain couples TRBV3-1 (or the pseudogene TRBV3-2) to TRBJ2-1, with a weak D call TRBD2 (7 bases). The CDR3 is 14 residues long. The V gene lost 2 bases and the J gene lost 6 bases, with 11 bases spanning the gap. Germline V lookup: CDR1 LGHDT, CDR2 YNNKEL (reference sequence). The CDR3 spells CASSQREGGNEQFF. In nucleotides, the CDR3 is TGTGCCAGCAGCCAAAGGGAGGGGGGCAATGAGCAGTTCTTC.

This clone was counted a single time. The chain is built from TRBV30 and TRBJ1-5; 9 positions match TRBD1. Germline V gives CDR1 GTSNPN, CDR2 SVGIG (reference sequence). This CDR3 spans 13 amino acids. V was pared by 1 base and J by 5 bases, with 0 bases of the junction left unmatched. The CDR3 DNA follows: TGTGCCTGGAGTGGGGACAGGGATCAGCCCCAGCATTTT. It is translated as CAWSGDRDQPQHF.

This rearrangement joins TRBV7-9 to TRBJ2-5; 10 bases agree with TRBD2. In germline, CDR1 is SEHNR, CDR2 FQNEAQ (reference sequence). The V and J ends lost 1 base and 8 bases, in that order; junction bases with no gene match: 4. CDR3 length equals 14 residues. CDR3 bases: TGTGCCAGCAGCTTAGGGCTAGCGGGGGTAACCCAGTACTTC. The encoded protein is CASSLGLAGVTQYF.

The chain uses TRBV4-2 and TRBJ2-3; D not resolved. The V gene's germline CDR1 is LGHNA and CDR2 YNFKEQ. CDR3 length: 14 amino acids. V was pared by 6 bases and J by 4 bases, with 14 bases between. DNA for the CDR3: TGTGCCAGCAGTCCCCCCGTCTCAGCAGATACGCAGTATTTT. Protein: CASSPPVSADTQYF.

The V call is TRBV6-5, the J call TRBJ1-6, with 7 bases matching TRBD1. Germline loops: CDR1 MNHEY, CDR2 SVGAGI. The V gene end was trimmed by 6 bases and the J gene end by 14 bases; junction bases not matched to a gene: 7. The CDR3 loop spans 12 amino acids. As DNA, the CDR3 is TGTGCCAGCAGACCAGGGGGTCCGGCCCTCCACTTT. Encoded protein: CASRPGGPALHF.

V gene TRBV4-1 combines with J gene TRBJ1-2; 7 bases line up with TRBD1. V lost 1 base to trimming and J lost 6 bases; unmatched junction nucleotides: 8. This CDR3 has 15 residues. CDR1 and CDR2 from the germline V gene are MGHRA and YSYEKL. The CDR3 region is CASSQADREYNGYTF. The DNA of the CDR3 is TGCGCCAGCAGCCAAGCAGACAGGGAATATAATGGCTACACCTTC.

This sequence joins TRBV5-1 and TRBJ2-7; D gene ambiguous. The germline CDR1 and CDR2 sequences are SGHRS and YFSETQ. This CDR3 region has 13 residues. Between the trimmed V and J ends, which lost 3 bases and 0 bases, there was a span of 7 bases. CDR3 bases: TGCGCCAGCAGCTCCACCAGCTCCTACGAGCAGTACTTC. As protein: CASSSTSSYEQYF. The whole variable domain, remainder taken from reference TRBV5-1 and TRBJ2-7, is KAGVTQTPRYLIKTRGQQVTLSCSPISGHRSVSWYQQTPGQGLQFLFEYFSETQRNKGNFPGRFSGRQFSNSRSEMNVSTLELGDSALYLCASSSTSSYEQYFGPGTRLTVT.

This chain links TRBV18 with TRBJ1-1, with D perhaps matching TRBD1 (5 bases). Germline CDR1 is KGHSH and CDR2 is LQKENI. V lost 6 bases and J lost 8, with 22 bases in between. CDR3 length: 15 amino acids. The CDR3 region is CASSRELGGKSEAFF. As DNA, the CDR3 is TGTGCCAGCTCCCGAGAATTGGGGGGTAAAAGCGAAGCTTTCTTT.

The chain is built from TRBV2 and TRBJ2-1; a possible D gene is TRBD2 (7 bases). The CDR3 loop spans 16 amino acids. Per the germline V gene, CDR1 is SNHLY and CDR2 is FYNNEI. The V and J ends lost 6 bases and 3 bases respectively, with 18 bases between them. CDR3 bases: TGTGCCAGCAGAGAACAACGGGGGGCCCTCTACAATGAGCAGTTCTTC. Translated, it gives CASREQRGALYNEQFF.